This TCR beta chain is from a study of shared clonotypes between healthy human individuals. General study findings and limits: A few donors had around 5% of their naive CD4 clonotypes in common. Generation probabilities were higher for clonotypes shared across all four sorted-subset donors than for unshared ones. Read depth was anticipated to influence clonotype sharing among donors.

Germline CDR1 reads MGHRA; CDR2 reads YSYEKL. Trimming cost V 1 base and J 3 bases, with 6 bases left between them. The CDR3 sequence is 13 residues long. Only one count was recorded for this clone. Antigen specificity is unknown. Naive CD8 cells were CD45RO-negative, positively selected for CCR7, excluding terminally differentiated effector memory CD45RA+ cells. The assay used deep level. The method was immunoSEQ multiplex PCR; TCRdb's version includes in-frame clones alone and lacks a portion of them. The table has approximately 2,000,000 clones, just under 95% seen once. This chain uses TRBV4-1 with TRBJ1-1; no firm D call. This clonotype was obtained from a man between 18 and 35 years old in good health. Some clones in this sample may be carry-over from other donors' samples. The sequencing sample was made of naive CD8+ T cells from PBMCs. The CDR3 DNA follows: TGCGCCAGCAGCCAAGTAATCGACACTGAAGCTTTCTTT. Encoded protein: CASSQVIDTEAFF.